This T cell receptor (beta chain) stems from a study of Tregs in tolerant kidney transplant recipients (dated by TCRdb to about 2019). About the full investigation: TCRbeta sequencing was used in the study to identify donor-specific regulatory T cells before combined kidney and bone marrow transplantation, and the identified cells were then tracked after transplant. In a few healthy controls, several methods of expanding Tregs specific for an allogeneic donor were compared by TCRbeta repertoire sequencing. Here is what the overall study found, with its caveats: Expanding Tregs with activated donor B cells appeared to identify the most biologically relevant and donor-specific TCRbeta repertoire. Biological reproducibility was not directly assessed, although technical replication error appeared to be minimal. Because only a small number of patients were included, the study had limitations, and the results will need to be validated in larger populations as well as under other immunosuppression protocols.

CDR1 is given as SGDLS and CDR2 as YYNGEE, both from the germline V gene. V is cut by 3 bases and J by 6 bases, and the space between the germline ends is 16 bases. From the cysteine through the phenylalanine, the CDR3 covers 15 amino acids. Only the CDR3 part of the read is kept: 45 bases, read in frame from the first base. Genomic DNA was extracted from sorted cells with the QIAGEN DNeasy Blood and Tissue Kit for TCRbeta CDR3 sequencing. High-throughput TCRbeta CDR3 sequencing, including PCR amplification with bias correction and internal controls, was performed commercially through immunoSEQ. The study's processing was this. A unique productive TCRbeta sequence was defined by the CDR3 nucleotide sequence when primers matched, and otherwise by the CDR3 amino acid sequence together with the Vbeta and Jbeta genes. Sorting error was corrected by removing sequences shared between sorted populations at a frequency ratio of 2:1 or less, and the remaining shared sequences were assigned to the higher population. A sequence was defined as donor-reactive if the sequence was expanded at least 5-fold in CFSE-low cells compared with unstimulated cells and had a frequency of at least 0.01% in CFSE-low cells. Repertoire divergence was quantified by Jensen-Shannon divergence calculated from the top 100 TCRbeta sequences ranked by frequency. When a sample had multiple sequencing runs, each run was corrected for sorting error separately and the runs were then pooled. The table comes from immuneACCESS by way of TCRdb, which keeps in-frame sequences with V and J called. Part of the clones is missing from these tables; in studies checked, under half for an unresolved V gene and the rest for unknown reasons. The DNA was the basis for D and trimming; V, J and clone size are from that table. The sample table lists about 120,000 clones, about 90% of them with a count of one. The top ten clonotypes cover approximately 0.59% of the sample.

Unstimulated Tregs (CD4+CD25+CD127-), CD4+ non-Tregs (CD4+CD25-), CD4 and CD8 cells were FACS-sorted from thawed PBMCs. Blood from healthy controls was obtained either from healthy volunteers or as purchased buffy coats. Healthy control blood was processed by Ficoll density gradient to PBMCs and cryopreserved; patient PBMCs were collected before and after transplant. Worth noting for this clone: This clone's antigen is unknown. No quality values exist for individual bases; no much larger clone is one base distant.

The sequence derives from a human donor in good health. The chain employs TRBV9 and TRBJ1-5, with TRBD1 as a weak D call on 5 bases. The sample taken for sequencing was CD4+ T cells from blood. The bases read TGTGCCAGCAGCGGGGGTCTTGAGGGGACTCAGCCCCAGCATTTT. Its translation is CASSGGLEGTQPQHF.